This TCR beta chain emerged from a study of blood T cell repertoires in COVID-19 (dated by TCRdb to the early 2020s). Background for the entire study: Collaborator samples came from the United States, Italy and Spain and covered acute and convalescent phases of COVID-19. The prospective study material was composed of cDNA or gDNA derived from T cells, B-cell-depleted T cells, or PBMCs. The dataset comprised deeply sampled blood TCRbeta repertoires from subjects exposed to, actively infected with, or recovered from COVID-19. The repertoires were released in a freely available public database meant as a resource for research on the immune response to SARS-CoV-2. The samples were drawn from two sources: the first 160 participants of the ongoing ImmuneRACE study, and fewer than 1,500 subjects contributed by 6 global collaborators. A de-identified subject ID, COVID-19 status, age in years and sex were almost always included in the sample metadata. Where HLA class I and class II types were available, the types were taken from metadata supplied by the sample provider, not from assay-based typing.

CDR1 LGHNA and CDR2 YNFKEQ are derived from the germline V gene. Compared with germline, V lacks 0 bases and J lacks 9 bases; bases without a gene match: 14. Including cysteine and phenylalanine, the CDR3 has 18 amino acids. Only CDR3 DNA is held: 54 bases, read in frame from base 1. Remarks on this clone: Its specific antigen is unknown. There are no base qualities to consult, and no much larger clone falls within one base.

The investigation overall reported the following: The amount of clinical and demographic metadata varied by source and participant and was provided uncurated.

In Seattle, one collaborating source enrolled patients while the infection was active and tracked those patients longitudinally over the course of disease. Each collaborating institution followed its own protocols to collect whole blood in K2EDTA tubes. For TCRbeta analysis, collaborator samples were shipped as frozen whole blood, as isolated PBMCs, or as DNA extracted from either sample type. TCRbeta CDR3 regions were amplified from genomic DNA by means of the immunoSEQ Assay, a bias-controlled multiplex PCR. Regarding the original processing steps: Within the assay, amplification of reference gene primers was used to estimate how many nucleated cells each sample contained. Sequence reads were collapsed and filtered to measure the absolute abundance of every unique TCRbeta CDR3 rearrangement. For each sample, productive Simpson clonality was calculated as the square root of Simpson's diversity index across productive rearrangements. As stored in TCRdb, this immuneACCESS dataset retains in-frame rearrangements with V and J assigned. A fraction of the clones does not appear; measured against another copy, unresolved V genes explain less than half of the discrepancy, and the remainder lacks a known reason. The V and J calls and clone size were taken over from that table, and D and trimming were inferred from the DNA. Within this sample are around 120,000 clones, with 90% of them counted one time only. The top ten constitute under 4.5% of the sample.

The sequence was collected from a woman aged 55 to 70 with COVID-19, enrolled during active disease. The chain is encoded by TRBV4-2 joined to TRBJ1-6; 7 middle bases align to TRBD1. The specimen was peripheral blood. The CDR3 reads CASSQDHAMGQGVSPLHF. The sequence in DNA is TGTGCCAGCAGCCAAGATCACGCAATGGGGCAGGGGGTTTCACCCCTCCACTTT.